This T cell receptor (beta chain) emerged from a study of T cell responses to AZD1222 COVID-19 vaccine. Findings of the study overall: All repertoire sampling was performed exclusively after the peak T cell response. Seropositive AZD1222 recipients at baseline numbered only 5 or 6.

CDR1 and CDR2 from the germline V gene are MDHEN and SYDVKM. The CDR3 is 16 amino acids. The J segment lost 4 bases and the V segment lost 7 bases, leaving 10 bases of the junction unmatched. Sequenced by immunoSEQ multiplex PCR; TCRdb stores in-frame clones only, minus some. This table has approximately 100,000 clones, about 86% appearing once. A single count supports this clone. Antigen unknown. The sequence was collected from an adult in good health. The sample here was peripheral blood, taken on day 0 of AZD1222 vaccination. The rearrangement uses TRBV28 and TRBJ2-2, with 9 bases aligning to TRBD2. The chain's CDR3 is CASITFSGSGTGELFF. DNA for the CDR3: TGTGCCAGCATCACCTTTAGCGGGAGCGGCACCGGGGAGCTGTTTTTT.